This T cell receptor (beta chain) was documented in a study of cytomegalovirus exposure and HLA in healthy donors. Study-wide results and limits: V- and J-gene trimming in TCR beta was tied to a missense DCLRE1C variant by an analysis performed later. An analysis was carried out at a later point. It showed that HLA-associated TCR beta chains were more clonally expanded than equally common non-associated chains. Looking again later, the authors saw that most CMV-associated TCR beta chains seemed HLA-restricted.

V shed 3 bases and J 5 bases; nucleotides not matched to a gene: 7. Germline V CDR1 and CDR2: MNHEY, SVGAGI. The CDR3 totals 15 residues. The PCR ran on 60 Vbeta and 13 Jbeta primers. TCRdb's table, derived via immunoSEQ multiplex PCR, lists solely in-frame clones and lacks some. This repertoire shows about 180,000 clones, roughly 88% found once; its top ten account for roughly 1.2%. A remark on this clone: Antigen unknown.

This sequence joins TRBV6-5 and TRBJ2-3, with 8 bases fitting TRBD2. This clonotype originated in a girl aged 2 to 10 in good health and CMV-seropositive. The material sequenced was PBMCs. The CDR3 is CASSYSGGPGDTQYF. CDR3 bases: TGTGCCAGCAGTTATTCGGGGGGGCCTGGAGATACGCAGTATTTT.